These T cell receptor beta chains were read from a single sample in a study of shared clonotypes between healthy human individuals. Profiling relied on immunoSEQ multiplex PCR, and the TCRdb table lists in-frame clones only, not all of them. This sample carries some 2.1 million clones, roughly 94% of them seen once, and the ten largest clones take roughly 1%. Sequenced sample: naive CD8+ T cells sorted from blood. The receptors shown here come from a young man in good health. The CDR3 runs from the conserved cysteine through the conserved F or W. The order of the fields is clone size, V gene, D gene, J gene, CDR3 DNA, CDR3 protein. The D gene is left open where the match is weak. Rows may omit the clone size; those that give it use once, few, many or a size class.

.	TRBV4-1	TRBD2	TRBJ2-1	TGCGCCAGCAGCCAAGATTTCCTAGCGGAGTACAATGAGCAGTTCTTC	CASSQDFLAEYNEQFF
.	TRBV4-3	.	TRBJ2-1	TGCGCCAGCAGCCGCGTAGCGGACCCTTACAATGAGCAGTTCTTC	CASSRVADPYNEQFF
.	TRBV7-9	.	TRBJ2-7	TGTGCCAGCAGCGCGGCGCCGGGTGTACTATACGAGCAGTACTTC	CASSAAPGVLYEQYF
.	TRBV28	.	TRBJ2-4	TGTGCCAGCAGTTTAAGTGACTCCCAAAACATTCAGTACTTC	CASSLSDSQNIQYF
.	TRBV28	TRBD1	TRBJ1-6	TGTGCCAGCAGTTTCGACAGGGGAAGCCTCAATTCACCCCTCCACTTT	CASSFDRGSLNSPLHF
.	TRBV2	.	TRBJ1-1	TGTGCCAGCATCGGAGGGGGCACTGAAGCTTTCTTT	CASIGGGTEAFF
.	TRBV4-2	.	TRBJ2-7	TGTGCCAGCAGTGGGGGCTCACAACCCTACGAGCAGTACTTC	CASSGGSQPYEQYF
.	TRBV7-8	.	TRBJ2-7	TGTGCCAGCAGCTTGGGGACTCTCGACTACGAGCAGTACTTC	CASSLGTLDYEQYF
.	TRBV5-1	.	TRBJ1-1	TGCGCCAGCAGCTTCCGGGACGGTGAAGCTTTCTTT	CASSFRDGEAFF
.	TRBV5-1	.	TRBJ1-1	TGCGCCAGCAGCTTGGACCGGGGGATGAACACTGAAGCTTTCTTT	CASSLDRGMNTEAFF
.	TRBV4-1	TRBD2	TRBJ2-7	TGCGCCAGCAGCCAGACTAGCGGGACTGCCTACGAGCAGTACTTC	CASSQTSGTAYEQYF
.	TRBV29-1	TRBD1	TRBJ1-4	TGCAGCGTGGGCGCCGGGACAGGGAATGAAAAACTGTTTTTT	CSVGAGTGNEKLFF
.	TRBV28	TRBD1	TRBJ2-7	TGTGCCAGCAGTTTCCCGACAGGGGAGACCTACGAGCAGTACTTC	CASSFPTGETYEQYF
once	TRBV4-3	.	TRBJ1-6	TGCGCCAGCAGCCAAGATGATGTGCGGAGTGCCTATAATTCACCCCTCCACTTT	CASSQDDVRSAYNSPLHF
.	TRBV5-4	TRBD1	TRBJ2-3	TGTGCCAGCAGCTTCAAGTCCGGACAGGGGGCGCCCGATACGCAGTATTTT	CASSFKSGQGAPDTQYF
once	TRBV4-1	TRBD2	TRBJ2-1	TGCGCCAGCAGCCAAGCTCCAGGTAGCGGGGGAGTCAATGAGCAGTTCTTC	CASSQAPGSGGVNEQFF
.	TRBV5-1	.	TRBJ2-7	TGCGCCAGCAGCTTGGGTCCAGGGGATGTCACCTACGAGCAGTACTTC	CASSLGPGDVTYEQYF
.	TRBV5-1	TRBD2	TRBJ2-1	TGCGCCAGCAGCTTTAAACTATCCGGACTAGCCTACAATGAGCAGTTCTTC	CASSFKLSGLAYNEQFF
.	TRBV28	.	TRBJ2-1	TGTGCCAGCAGTCCGTACAATGAGCAGTTCTTC	CASSPYNEQFF
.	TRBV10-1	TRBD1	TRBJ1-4	TGCGCCAGCAGTGATGGGGGACAGCCGGATGAAAAACTGTTTTTT	CASSDGGQPDEKLFF
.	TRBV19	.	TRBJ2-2	TGTGCCAGTAGTATAGTGGTCACCGGGGAGCTGTTTTTT	CASSIVVTGELFF
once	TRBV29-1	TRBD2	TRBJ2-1	TGCAGCGTTTTGGCTAGCGGGCCTCCGGACAATGAGCAGTTCTTC	CSVLASGPPDNEQFF
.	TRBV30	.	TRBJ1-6	TGTGCCTGGAGTTCAAAGCCGGGACCGCCAAATTCACCCCTCCACTTT	CAWSSKPGPPNSPLHF
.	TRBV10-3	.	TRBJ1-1	TGTGCCATCAGTGAGTCCGCGGACAGGAACACTGAAGCTTTCTTT	CAISESADRNTEAFF
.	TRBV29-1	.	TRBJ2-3	TGCAGCGTTGAGAGGGCCGTCAGCACAGATACGCAGTATTTT	CSVERAVSTDTQYF
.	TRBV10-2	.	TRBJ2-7	TGCGCCAGCAGTTCCCGGGACGCAGGCCTTTACGAGCAGTACTTC	CASSSRDAGLYEQYF
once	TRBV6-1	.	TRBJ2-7	TGTGCCAGCAGTGAAGGCCCGACGGCCTACGAGCAGTACTTC	CASSEGPTAYEQYF
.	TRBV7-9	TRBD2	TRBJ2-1	TGTGCCAGCAGCTCCACCTCCGGGGGGGGAAGCGGCAATGAGCAGTTCTTC	CASSSTSGGGSGNEQFF